The 24 T cell receptor beta chains reported below all come from one sample, sequenced in a study of shared clonotypes between healthy human individuals. Assay used: immunoSEQ multiplex PCR; TCRdb lists only in-frame clones, some missing. The table includes 1,400,000 or so clones, 98% to 99% detected once. Sequenced: naive CD4+ T cells sorted from blood. Subset defined: CD45RA+ positively selected. These receptors were collected from a man aged 25-45 years in good health.

CDR3 region: CASTGVSTDTQYF. As DNA, the CDR3 is TGTGCCAGCACAGGGGTCAGCACAGATACGCAGTATTTT. The rearrangement uses TRBV27 and TRBJ2-3, with a tentative D call TRBD1 (6 bases). V was shortened by 7 bases and J by 0 bases, with 8 bases between the two germline ends. The CDR3 consists of 13 residues. CDR1 is MNHEY and CDR2 is SMNVEV in the germline V gene (reference sequence).

V gene TRBV27 combines with J gene TRBJ2-2; D possibly corresponds to TRBD1 (5 bases). Trimming left V 7 bases short and J 5 bases short, with 14 bases between. The CDR3 has 14 amino acids. Germline CDR1 reads MNHEY; CDR2 reads SMNVEV (reference sequence). Here the CDR3 reads CASMLGQETGELFF. In DNA, the CDR3 is TGTGCCAGCATGTTGGGGCAGGAGACCGGGGAGCTGTTTTTT.

J is TRBJ2-1 and V is TRBV10-3, with TRBD2 as a possible D gene (6 bases). This CDR3 has 15 residues. V lost 4 bases, J lost 7 bases, and 17 bases lay in between. Looked up from germline, CDR1 is ENHRY and CDR2 is SYGVKD. CDR3 residues: CAISAGRNKGNEQFF. CDR3 DNA sequence: TGTGCCATCAGTGCGGGGAGGAATAAAGGGAATGAGCAGTTCTTC.

On this clone: In the same sample, other DNA sequences code for this CDR3. The chain combines TRBV5-1 with TRBJ2-5; 7 nucleotides agree with TRBD1. CDR3 length: 14 residues. Germline V gene lookup returns CDR1 SGHRS and CDR2 YFSETQ. Trimming at V came to 0 bases and at J to 3 bases, leaving 2 bases not matched to a gene. CDR3 amino acids: CASSLGQGKETQYF. The DNA for the CDR3 is TGCGCCAGCAGCTTGGGACAGGGTAAAGAGACCCAGTACTTC. Looking up the rest from reference TRBV5-1 and TRBJ2-5 gives the full variable domain: KAGVTQTPRYLIKTRGQQVTLSCSPISGHRSVSWYQQTPGQGLQFLFEYFSETQRNKGNFPGRFSGRQFSNSRSEMNVSTLELGDSALYLCASSLGQGKETQYFGPGTRLLVL.

As DNA, the CDR3 is TGTGCCAGCAGCAAAGGTTTTGCGGGAGAAGGGGGTGAGCAGTTCTTC. Its protein product is CASSKGFAGEGGEQFF. The chain links TRBV21-1 to TRBJ2-1; TRBD2 reflects the table's D call only, with no check against the DNA. TRBV21-1 is noted as a pseudogene. The CDR3 is 16 amino acids.

The chain couples TRBV19 to TRBJ2-2; 7 nucleotides match TRBD1. Germline V CDR1 and CDR2: LNHDA, SQIVND (reference sequence). The V segment lost 5 bases and the J segment 7 bases; nucleotides outside the gene matches: 7. The CDR3 loop spans 14 amino acids. The CDR3 nucleotides read TGTGCCAGTAGTTTCGGGACAGTTGGCGGGGAGCTGTTTTTT. Amino acids: CASSFGTVGGELFF.

The rearrangement joins TRBV5-1 to TRBJ2-7, with 7 bases fitting TRBD2. Germline V gene lookup returns CDR1 SGHRS and CDR2 YFSETQ. The V gene end was trimmed by 5 bases and the J gene end by 2 bases; junction bases not matched to a gene: 4. The CDR3 loop spans 13 amino acids. The CDR3 spells CASRGRGTYEQYF. CDR3 sequence (DNA): TGCGCCAGCAGAGGGCGGGGGACCTACGAGCAGTACTTC.

V and J are TRBV7-9 and TRBJ2-7, with D possibly called TRBD1 or TRBD2 (5 bases each). CDR3 length: 15 residues. Germline V gene lookup returns CDR1 SEHNR and CDR2 FQNEAQ (reference sequence). The ends were cut back, 5 bases at V and 7 bases at J, with 21 bases in the middle. CDR3: CASSPSFRGSREQYF. The CDR3 region has the DNA TGTGCCAGCAGCCCTTCCTTCCGGGGCTCTCGAGAGCAGTACTTC.

This chain uses TRBV6-6 with TRBJ2-7; 9 bases match TRBD1. The CDR3 totals 15 residues. Germline V CDR1 and CDR2: MNHNY, SVGAGI (reference sequence). V shed 0 bases and J 6 bases; nucleotides not matched to a gene: 6. The CDR3 reads CASSYSGQGWTEQYF. The CDR3 DNA sequence: TGTGCCAGCAGTTACTCCGGACAGGGGTGGACCGAGCAGTACTTC.

J is TRBJ1-1 and V is TRBV7-9, with 8 bases fitting TRBD1. The CDR3 has 17 residues. CDR1 and CDR2 (germline): SEHNR, FQNEAQ (reference sequence). Trimming cost V 1 base and J 3 bases; bases outside gene matches: 10. CDR3: CASSLVGTGFHYTEAFF. CDR3 DNA sequence: TGTGCCAGCAGCTTAGTCGGGACAGGTTTCCATTACACTGAAGCTTTCTTT.

The rearrangement links TRBV5-4 to TRBJ1-3; 8 bases are shared with TRBD1. J lost 2 bases, V lost 4 bases, and 14 bases had no gene match. CDR1 and CDR2 (germline): SGHNT, YYREEE (reference sequence). The CDR3 contains 18 residues. As DNA, the CDR3 is TGTGCCAGCAGCCGGCCAAATTTGACAGGGGCGACTGGAAACACCATATATTTT. Translating gives CASSRPNLTGATGNTIYF.

The chain joins TRBV18 to TRBJ2-7; possibly TRBD2 for D (5 bases). Trimming pared 6 bases from V and 7 bases from J, leaving 16 bases between. CDR3 length: 13 residues. Germline loops: CDR1 KGHSH, CDR2 LQKENI. DNA for the CDR3: TGTGCCAGCTCCCGTAGCGCCGTTTTTGAGCAGTACTTC. Protein: CASSRSAVFEQYF.

The chain uses TRBV7-3 and TRBJ2-3; unclear D gene. Looked up from germline, CDR1 is SGHTA and CDR2 is FQGTGA. The CDR3 has 14 amino acids. V was cut by 2 bases and J by 5 bases, with 11 bases left in between. CDR3 DNA sequence: TGTGCCAGCAGCTTACTCGGTCTCGAAGATACGCAGTATTTT. Translated, it gives CASSLLGLEDTQYF.

V gene TRBV5-4 combines with J gene TRBJ1-3; weak D call: TRBD1 (6 bases). The CDR3 contains 16 residues. The germline V gene encodes CDR1 SGHNT and CDR2 YYREEE (reference sequence). V lost 0 bases and J lost 0, with 10 bases in between. The CDR3 spells CASSLAGDNSGNTIYF. The CDR3 region has the DNA TGTGCCAGCAGCTTGGCAGGGGACAACTCTGGAAACACCATATATTTT. The variable domain in full, with the rest retrieved from reference TRBV5-4 and TRBJ1-3, is ETGVTQSPTHLIKTRGQQVTLRCSSQSGHNTVSWYQQALGQGPQFIFQYYREEENGRGNFPPRFSGLQFPNYSSELNVNALELDDSALYLCASSLAGDNSGNTIYFGEGSWLTVV.

The chain employs TRBV9 and TRBJ1-1, with D unresolved. Trimming removed 4 bases at V and 1 base at J, with 17 bases between. Per germline, CDR1 SGDLS and CDR2 YYNGEE. The length of the CDR3 is 16 residues. The CDR3 DNA reads TGTGCCAGCAGCCCCCGTGGGGATTCGCCGAACACTGAAGCTTTCTTT. Translated, it gives CASSPRGDSPNTEAFF.

V usage is TRBV5-4 and J usage is TRBJ2-5; 11 bases line up with TRBD2. J gave up 3 bases and V 4 bases, and 2 bases lay outside the gene matches. The germline V gene has CDR1 SGHNT and CDR2 YYREEE (reference sequence). The CDR3 covers 14 residues. This CDR3 is CASSAGLAEETQYF. The DNA for the CDR3 is TGTGCCAGCAGCGCGGGACTAGCGGAAGAGACCCAGTACTTC.

This chain connects TRBV7-3 to TRBJ2-5; possible D gene TRBD2, 5 bases. Trimming left V 8 bases short and J 4 bases short, with 14 bases between. There are 13 residues in the CDR3. Looked up from germline, CDR1 is SGHTA and CDR2 is FQGTGA. CDR3 sequence reads: CASGDGVGETQYF. The CDR3 nucleotides read TGTGCCAGCGGCGACGGGGTCGGAGAGACCCAGTACTTC.

The chain recombines TRBV11-3 with TRBJ1-5; 7 bases align to TRBD1. Trimming took 3 bases from V and 6 from J; bases not matched to a gene: 11. Germline CDR1 and CDR2: SGHNT and YENEEA. This CDR3 region has 16 residues. In nucleotides, the CDR3 is TGTGCCAGCAGCTTGAACCGACAGGGTAGTTCTCAGCCCCAGCATTTT. It translates to CASSLNRQGSSQPQHF.

Here the CDR3 reads CAIGGGDLGQPQHF. CDR3 nucleotide sequence: TGTGCCATCGGCGGCGGGGACCTGGGTCAGCCCCAGCATTTT. The chain carries TRBV10-3 and TRBJ1-5, with a possible D match to TRBD1 (5 bases). Germline V gene lookup returns CDR1 ENHRY and CDR2 SYGVKD. The CDR3 runs 14 residues. The V end was cut by 8 bases, the J end by 6 bases, with 17 bases between.

This sequence joins TRBV18 and TRBJ2-4; tentatively, D is TRBD2 (5 bases). The V end lost 2 bases, the J end lost 7 bases, and 9 bases lay between the germline ends. Germline V gene data show CDR1 as KGHSH and CDR2 as LQKENI. The CDR3 length is 13 residues. The CDR3 sequence: CASSPGAGNIQYF. The CDR3 region has the DNA TGTGCCAGCTCACCAGGCGCGGGTAACATTCAGTACTTC.

The chain has TRBV7-9 and TRBJ1-5; D unclear. CDR1 and CDR2 (germline): SEHNR, FQNEAQ (reference sequence). The length of the CDR3 is 13 residues. The germline V and J ends were trimmed by 0 bases and 10 bases, with 10 bases remaining between them. CDR3 loop: CASSLAGLQPQHF. The CDR3 nucleotides read TGTGCCAGCAGCTTAGCGGGTCTTCAACCCCAGCATTTT. The full variable domain, rest sourced from reference TRBV7-9 and TRBJ1-5, is DTGVSQNPRHKITKRGQNVTFRCDPISEHNRLYWYRQTLGQGPEFLTYFQNEAQLEKSRLLSDRFSAERPKGSFSTLEIQRTEQGDSAMYLCASSLAGLQPQHFGDGTRLSIL.

This chain connects TRBV9 to TRBJ2-6, with 10 bases aligning to TRBD1. Germline V CDR1 and CDR2: SGDLS, YYNGEE. CDR3 length: 18 residues. Trimming took 4 bases from V and 2 from J; bases not matched to a gene: 9. CDR3: CASSLLDRGSPGANVLTF. The CDR3 DNA sequence: TGTGCCAGCAGCCTTCTGGACAGGGGGAGTCCTGGGGCCAACGTCCTGACTTTC.

The chain employs TRBV19 and TRBJ2-5; D call uncertain. This CDR3 is built from 11 residues. V gave up 1 base and J gave up 7 bases, with 4 bases separating them. In germline, CDR1 is LNHDA, CDR2 SQIVND (reference sequence). As DNA, the CDR3 is TGTGCCAGTAGTATAGGTACGACCCAGTACTTC. This gives the protein CASSIGTTQYF.

V and J are TRBV15 and TRBJ2-1; possibly TRBD1 for D (5 bases). V gave up 7 bases and J gave up 3 bases, with 13 bases separating them. The CDR3 is 14 residues long. Per germline, CDR1 LNHNV and CDR2 YYDKDF (reference sequence). CDR3 nucleotide sequence: TGTGCCACCACTCAGGGTGGGAACTACAATGAGCAGTTCTTC. Protein product: CATTQGGNYNEQFF.